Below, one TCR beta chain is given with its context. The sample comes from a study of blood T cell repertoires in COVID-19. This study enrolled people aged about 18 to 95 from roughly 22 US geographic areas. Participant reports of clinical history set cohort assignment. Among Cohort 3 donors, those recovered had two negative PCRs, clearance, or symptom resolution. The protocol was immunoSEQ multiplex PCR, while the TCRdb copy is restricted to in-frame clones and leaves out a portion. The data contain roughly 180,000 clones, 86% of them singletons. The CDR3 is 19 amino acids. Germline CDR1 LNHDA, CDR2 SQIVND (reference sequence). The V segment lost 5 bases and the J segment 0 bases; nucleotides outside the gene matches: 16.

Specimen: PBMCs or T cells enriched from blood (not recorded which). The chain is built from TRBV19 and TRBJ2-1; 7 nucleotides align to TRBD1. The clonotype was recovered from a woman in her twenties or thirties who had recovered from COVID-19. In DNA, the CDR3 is TGTGCCAGTAGTCAACGACCTACCGGGACAGTGAGCTCCTACAATGAGCAGTTCTTC. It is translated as CASSQRPTGTVSSYNEQFF.